Below are 22 T cell receptor beta chains sequenced from a single sample in a study of T cell clones after liver transplantation. Assay: immunoSEQ multiplex PCR; the TCRdb copy retains only in-frame clones and omits some. Of tens of thousands of clones in the sample, 70% to 75% were seen once. The sample in question was CD4+ T cells from blood, obtained at the 22-month timepoint. The receptor set was obtained from a human patient who received a liver transplant. The graft donor may have contributed some T cells.

The DNA of the CDR3 is TGTGCCAGCAGTGAGGAGCAGGTTGTCAATGAGCAGTTCTTC. As protein: CASSEEQVVNEQFF. This chain links TRBV2 with TRBJ2-1, with D unresolved. CDR3 size: 14 residues. V lost 3 bases to trimming and J lost 6 bases, with 12 bases between them. Germline values: CDR1 SNHLY, CDR2 FYNNEI. Combining the CDR3 with reference TRBV2 and TRBJ2-1 gives the whole variable domain EPEVTQTPSHQVTQMGQEVILRCVPISNHLYFYWYRQILGQKVEFLVSFYNNEISEKSEIFDDQFSVERPDGSNFTLKIRSTKLEDSAMYFCASSEEQVVNEQFFGPGTRLTVL.

The chain combines TRBV28 with TRBJ2-6; D possibly uses TRBD1 or TRBD2 (5 bases each). The CDR3 totals 20 residues. The germline gives CDR1 MDHEN, CDR2 SYDVKM. Deletions cut 5 bases from V and 0 bases from J, with 23 bases between. In DNA form, the CDR3 reads TGTGCCAGCAGTCCATCTCAGCCAGGGAGTCCCAGCTCTGGGGCCAACGTCCTGACTTTC. Amino acid sequence: CASSPSQPGSPSSGANVLTF.

The V gene is TRBV5-6, the J gene TRBJ2-2; no clear D. The germline V gene has CDR1 SGHDT and CDR2 YYEEEE. The CDR3 consists of 18 residues. V lost 6 bases and J 1 base, leaving 22 bases between the germline ends. Written as DNA, the CDR3 is TGTGCCAGCACTTCCGCCCTGCGACGGATCCTGAACACCGGGGAGCTGTTTTTT. This encodes CASTSALRRILNTGELFF.

The chain has TRBV28 and TRBJ2-7; a weak D match, TRBD1 (5 bases). Germline-derived CDR1 and CDR2 are MDHEN and SYDVKM. Trimming pared 9 bases from V and 0 bases from J, leaving 12 bases between. The CDR3 extends over 13 amino acids. CDR3 DNA: TGTGCCAGTACCACAGGAAGCTCCTACGAGCAGTACTTC. It codes for CASTTGSSYEQYF.

The V call is TRBV5-4, the J call TRBJ2-5; the D gene is possibly TRBD2 (7 bases). The germline V and J ends were trimmed by 2 bases and 1 base, with 15 bases remaining between them. In germline, CDR1 is SGHNT, CDR2 YYREEE (reference sequence). The CDR3 is 16 residues long. This CDR3 is CASSLEGGGSQETQYF. The CDR3 nucleotides read TGTGCCAGCAGCTTAGAGGGGGGGGGTTCCCAAGAGACCCAGTACTTC.

This chain connects TRBV28 to TRBJ2-7; D ambiguous. Germline V gene sequence: CDR1 MDHEN, CDR2 SYDVKM. The CDR3 loop spans 15 amino acids. V lost 2 bases and J 2 bases, leaving 13 bases between the germline ends. Here the CDR3 reads CASSLNLPPTYEQYF. For the CDR3, the DNA is TGTGCCAGCAGTTTAAACCTCCCCCCGACCTACGAGCAGTACTTC.

The chain combines TRBV7-2 with TRBJ1-6; 7 nucleotides match TRBD1. The CDR3 consists of 15 residues. V gave up 3 bases and J gave up 8 bases; unmatched junction bases: 7. Germline V gene data show CDR1 as SGHTA and CDR2 as FQGNSA. The CDR3 coding sequence is TGTGCCAGCAGCTTGCAGAGCAGGGGGGATTCACCCCTCCACTTT. Its protein product is CASSLQSRGDSPLHF.

This clone came up a few times. The chain couples TRBV28 to TRBJ2-2; D may be TRBD2 (5 bases). V lost 3 bases and J 6 bases, leaving 17 bases between the germline ends. CDR1 and CDR2 from the germline V gene are MDHEN and SYDVKM. The CDR3 sequence is 16 residues long. CDR3 DNA: TGTGCCAGCAGTTTGAATCGCTGGCTAGCCCCCGGGGAGCTGTTTTTT. This gives the protein CASSLNRWLAPGELFF.

J is TRBJ1-5 and V is TRBV19; 8 bases match TRBD1. Losses at the gene ends were 7 bases for V and 2 bases for J; bases not matched to a gene: 7. This CDR3 contains 15 residues. From germline, CDR1 is LNHDA and CDR2 SQIVND (reference sequence). The CDR3 loop is CASKREQGGNQPQHF. The CDR3 region has the DNA TGTGCCAGTAAAAGAGAACAGGGGGGCAATCAGCCCCAGCATTTT.

The chain is built from TRBV6-1 and TRBJ2-5; possible D gene TRBD2, 6 bases. V gave up 6 bases and J gave up 4 bases, with 15 bases separating them. CDR1 is MNHNS, CDR2 SASEGT, per germline. There are 14 residues in the CDR3. In nucleotides, the CDR3 is TGTGCCAGCAGCGCCATTAGGGGAGGAGAGACCCAGTACTTC. Translating it yields CASSAIRGGETQYF.

The V and J genes are TRBV2 and TRBJ2-2; TRBD2 aligns across 12 bases. Germline V gene sequence: CDR1 SNHLY, CDR2 FYNNEI. The CDR3 is made up of 15 amino acids. Trimming cost V 5 bases and J 5 bases; bases outside gene matches: 3. The CDR3 region is CASSTGLAGTGELFF. The CDR3 nucleotides read TGTGCCAGCAGTACGGGACTAGCGGGTACCGGGGAGCTGTTTTTT. Full variable domain (remainder filled in from reference TRBV2 and TRBJ2-2): EPEVTQTPSHQVTQMGQEVILRCVPISNHLYFYWYRQILGQKVEFLVSFYNNEISEKSEIFDDQFSVERPDGSNFTLKIRSTKLEDSAMYFCASSTGLAGTGELFFGEGSRLTVL.

The V and J genes are TRBV4-2 and TRBJ2-5; 7 nucleotides line up with TRBD2. CDR1 is LGHNA, CDR2 YNFKEQ, per germline. The CDR3 runs 15 residues. V lost 1 base and J lost 5; bases outside the gene matches: 7. In DNA form, the CDR3 reads TGTGCCAGCAGCCAAGGTTTGGATAGCGGGGAGACCCAGTACTTC. Its translation is CASSQGLDSGETQYF.

J is TRBJ2-3 and V is TRBV4-2; 7 positions agree with TRBD2. Germline CDR1 and CDR2: LGHNA and YNFKEQ. This CDR3 contains 15 residues. With V trimmed by 0 bases and J by 4 bases, 4 bases remained unmatched. CDR3 nucleotide sequence: TGTGCCAGCAGCCAAGAGTGGGGAGGGGCAGATACGCAGTATTTT. Translated: CASSQEWGGADTQYF.

The V gene is TRBV12-5, the J gene TRBJ1-5; TRBD1 is a possible D gene (6 bases). The germline V and J ends were trimmed by 0 bases and 2 bases, with 14 bases remaining between them. The germline CDR1 and CDR2 sequences are LGHNT and FRNRAP. The length of the CDR3 is 17 residues. The CDR3 reads CASGLVQGSGGNQPQHF. The CDR3 DNA is TGTGCTAGTGGTTTGGTCCAGGGGAGTGGGGGCAATCAGCCCCAGCATTTT.

This sequence joins TRBV28 and TRBJ2-7; D ambiguous. CDR3 length equals 17 residues. CDR1 and CDR2 from the germline V gene are MDHEN and SYDVKM. Trimming pared 6 bases from V and 0 bases from J, leaving 21 bases between. DNA for the CDR3: TGTGCCAGCAGGTCCTGGGCAGCGAAGGGCAACTCCTACGAGCAGTACTTC. Its translation: CASRSWAAKGNSYEQYF.

The rearrangement uses TRBV13 and TRBJ2-1; D possibly corresponds to TRBD1 (6 bases). V was shortened by 0 bases and J by 9 bases, with 15 bases between the two germline ends. Germline V gives CDR1 PRHDT, CDR2 FYEKMQ (reference sequence). This CDR3 comprises 15 residues. The CDR3 sequence is CASSLGNRVGSEQFF. The CDR3 bases are TGTGCCAGCAGCTTAGGCAACAGGGTGGGGAGTGAGCAGTTCTTC.

The J gene is TRBJ1-4, the V gene TRBV13; TRBD1 aligns across 7 bases. The germline V gene encodes CDR1 PRHDT and CDR2 FYEKMQ (reference sequence). The CDR3 sequence is 14 residues long. Trimming took 3 bases from V and 7 from J; bases not matched to a gene: 5. The CDR3 DNA sequence: TGTGCCAGCAGCTTCAGGGGGAGGGGTGAAAAACTGTTTTTT. This encodes CASSFRGRGEKLFF.

The CDR3 nucleotides read TGTGCCAGCGCAATGAACACTGAAGCTTTCTTT. The encoded protein is CASAMNTEAFF. V and J are TRBV7-2 and TRBJ1-1; D is unclear. The V and J ends lost 8 bases and 0 bases respectively, with 4 bases between them. The CDR3 consists of 11 residues. From germline, CDR1 is SGHTA and CDR2 FQGNSA. Full variable domain (rest looked up from reference TRBV7-2 and TRBJ1-1): GAGVSQSPSNKVTEKGKDVELRCDPISGHTALYWYRQSLGQGLEFLIYFQGNSAPDKSGLPSDRFSAERTGGSVSTLTIQRTQQEDSAVYLCASAMNTEAFFGQGTRLTVV.

The V call is TRBV10-3, the J call TRBJ2-2; 9 bases are a match to TRBD1. This CDR3 comprises 16 residues. Germline trimming cut 4 bases from V and 2 bases from J; bases unmatched to any gene: 5. Germline CDR1 and CDR2: ENHRY and SYGVKD. The CDR3 sequence is CAISVTGQGNTGELFF. CDR3 coding DNA: TGTGCCATCAGTGTCACGGGACAGGGAAACACCGGGGAGCTGTTTTTT.

A few counts support this clone. The chain uses TRBV7-2 and TRBJ1-3, with D maybe TRBD1 (5 bases). CDR1 SGHTA and CDR2 FQGNSA come from the germline V gene. The ends were cut back, 2 bases at V and 2 bases at J, with 16 bases in the middle. The CDR3 runs to 17 residues. The CDR3 is CASSLSSAGGTGNTIYF. CDR3 sequence (DNA): TGTGCCAGCAGCTTAAGTTCAGCTGGGGGAACTGGAAACACCATATATTTT.

V and J are TRBV6-5 and TRBJ1-5; no clear D gene. Trimming took off 4 bases at V and 5 bases at J, with 6 bases between the two ends. CDR3 length equals 12 residues. The germline gives CDR1 MNHEY, CDR2 SVGAGI. The CDR3 nucleotides read TGTGCCAGCAGTTCCGGGGATCAGCCCCAGCATTTT. The encoded protein is CASSSGDQPQHF.

The chain combines TRBV11-2 with TRBJ2-4; 11 bases map to TRBD1. Germline assignment: CDR1 SGHAT and CDR2 FQNNGV. The CDR3 sequence is 19 residues long. The junction had 15 bases not matched to a gene; V was cut back by 4 bases and J by 4 bases. The CDR3 DNA is TGTGCCAGCAGCTCCAGGAGTGTTGTGGGACAGGGGGAGAAAAACATTCAGTACTTC. This codes for CASSSRSVVGQGEKNIQYF.